One sample yielded the 23 T cell receptor beta chains listed below, sequenced in a study of blood T cells in healthy people across ages. A second PCR, run for about 6 to 11 cycles, used a sample-barcoded 5' primer plus a J-beta primer mix. TCRdb passed the 5' RACE reads through MiXCR, listing each CDR3 protein once. The repertoire holds about 800,000 distinct CDR3 sequences, with 58% as singletons. The material sequenced was blood. These receptors all come from a man aged 25 to 40 in good health.

The chain couples TRBV20-1 to TRBJ2-5; 7 nucleotides agree with TRBD2. J lost 3 bases, V lost 0 bases, and 4 bases had no gene match. The CDR3 runs to 14 residues. CDR1 and CDR2 (germline): DFQATT, SNEGSKA (reference sequence). The DNA of the CDR3 is TGCAGTGCTAGAGAAGAGCGGGAAAAAGAGACCCAGTACTTC. This translates into CSAREEREKETQYF.

This clonotype was recorded a few times. The genes are TRBV20-1 and TRBJ2-5; D might be TRBD1 (5 bases). Trimming removed 0 bases at V and 5 bases at J, with 13 bases between. CDR3 length: 14 residues. Germline CDR1 is DFQATT and CDR2 is SNEGSKA (reference sequence). CDR3 nucleotides: TGCAGTGCTAGAGATCTCAGGGTGGGTGAGACCCAGTACTTC. Translating gives CSARDLRVGETQYF.

The rearrangement joins TRBV29-1 to TRBJ1-1, with D perhaps matching TRBD1 (5 bases). V was cut by 1 base and J by 3 bases, with 21 bases left in between. CDR3 length: 17 amino acids. The germline gives CDR1 SQVTM, CDR2 ANQGSEA. The CDR3: CSVEALNPRGRDTEAFF. The CDR3 bases are TGCAGCGTTGAAGCTCTGAACCCTCGGGGGAGGGACACTGAAGCTTTCTTT.

This clonotype was observed a single time. Just one base apart from a much larger clone, this may be a read error. This rearrangement joins TRBV5-6 to TRBJ2-5, with TRBD2 matching 9 bases. CDR1 and CDR2 (germline): SGHDT, YYEEEE. V was pared by 4 bases and J by 2 bases, with 6 bases of the junction left unmatched. The CDR3 runs to 15 residues. CDR3 coding DNA: TGTGCCAGCAGCCCGGCTAGCGGGGCTCAAGAGACCCAGTACTTC. The encoded protein is CASSPASGAQETQYF.

This rearrangement joins TRBV19 to TRBJ1-4; D unresolved. The V gene lost 4 bases and the J gene lost 11 bases, with 20 bases spanning the gap. CDR3 size: 15 residues. The germline V gene has CDR1 LNHDA and CDR2 SQIVND (reference sequence). CDR3 protein: CASSTTFDRRGKLFF. The CDR3 nucleotides read TGTGCCAGTAGTACCACCTTCGACCGGCGCGGGAAACTGTTTTTT.

This clonotype was counted at least ten times. This rearrangement joins TRBV2 to TRBJ2-3, with 7 positions matching TRBD2. The CDR3 loop spans 13 amino acids. With 6 bases clipped from V and 2 bases from J, the junction kept 2 bases outside the gene matches. The germline gives CDR1 SNHLY, CDR2 FYNNEI. The CDR3 sequence: CASSRDYTDTQYF. The CDR3, as DNA: TGTGCCAGCAGCAGGGACTACACAGATACGCAGTATTTT.

The CDR3 DNA sequence: TGCGCCAGCAGCTTGGGAAGGGGGGCAGGCTATGGCTACACCTTC. Protein sequence: CASSLGRGAGYGYTF. This chain joins TRBV5-1 and TRBJ1-2, with D possibly TRBD1 on 6 matching bases. There are 15 residues in the CDR3. Germline V gives CDR1 SGHRS, CDR2 YFSETQ. V was cut by 0 bases and J by 4 bases, with 13 bases left in between. Full variable domain (missing parts from reference TRBV5-1 and TRBJ1-2): KAGVTQTPRYLIKTRGQQVTLSCSPISGHRSVSWYQQTPGQGLQFLFEYFSETQRNKGNFPGRFSGRQFSNSRSEMNVSTLELGDSALYLCASSLGRGAGYGYTFGSGTRLTVV.

The chain combines TRBV4-2 with TRBJ2-7, with TRBD1 matching over 9 bases. V trimming: 7 bases; J trimming: 1 base; junction bases outside the gene matches: 8. The germline CDR1 and CDR2 sequences are LGHNA and YNFKEQ. The CDR3 length is 15 residues. The CDR3 region is CASTGTGTGSYEQYF. For the CDR3, the DNA is TGTGCCAGCACCGGTACCGGGACAGGGTCCTACGAGCAGTACTTC.

This sequence joins TRBV28 and TRBJ2-3, with 10 nucleotides matching TRBD2. V lost 3 bases, J lost 5 bases, and 8 bases stayed unmatched. The CDR3 contains 16 residues. CDR1 and CDR2 from the germline V gene are MDHEN and SYDVKM. The CDR3 coding sequence is TGTGCCAGCAGTTTTCTAGCGGGAGTCGGAATAGATACGCAGTATTTT. Encoded protein: CASSFLAGVGIDTQYF.

The rearrangement uses TRBV6-5 and TRBJ2-4; D perhaps matches TRBD2 (5 bases). The CDR3 is 12 residues long. With 6 bases removed from V and 13 bases from J, the gap between germline ends came to 16 bases. Germline V CDR1 and CDR2: MNHEY, SVGAGI. The CDR3 region has the DNA TGTGCCAGCAGAAAGGACCCTGGGGAGCAGTACTTC. This translates into CASRKDPGEQYF.

CDR3: CATSWGMSYEQYF. In DNA form, the CDR3 reads TGTGCCACCAGCTGGGGCATGTCCTACGAGCAGTACTTC. This rearrangement joins TRBV15 to TRBJ2-7, with D possibly TRBD1 on 5 matching bases. CDR3 length equals 13 residues. Germline loops: CDR1 LNHNV, CDR2 YYDKDF (reference sequence). Deletions cut 5 bases from V and 1 base from J, with 9 bases between.

With respect to this clonotype: This may come from a read error, since a much larger clone is one base off. The chain joins TRBV29-1 to TRBJ2-7; 7 nucleotides agree with TRBD2. The CDR3 covers 16 residues. V lost 4 bases and J lost 7; bases outside the gene matches: 19. In germline, CDR1 is SQVTM, CDR2 ANQGSEA. The CDR3 loop reads CSVGGTTPTLYNEQYF. CDR3 sequence (DNA): TGCAGCGTTGGCGGGACTACCCCAACCCTTTACAATGAGCAGTACTTC.

The chain employs TRBV14 and TRBJ2-7; TRBD2 is a possible D gene (7 bases). Trimming took off 2 bases at V and 3 bases at J, with 20 bases between the two ends. Germline V lookup: CDR1 SGHDN, CDR2 FVKESK. This CDR3 has 17 residues. CDR3 amino acids: CASSQYLGGRVGYEQYF. CDR3 coding DNA: TGTGCCAGCAGCCAATATCTCGGGGGGCGAGTAGGCTACGAGCAGTACTTC.

This clonotype was found a few times. The chain carries TRBV20-1 and TRBJ2-1; D ambiguous. CDR3 length equals 13 residues. The V end lost 6 bases, the J end lost 2 bases, and 11 bases lay between the germline ends. Germline assignment: CDR1 DFQATT and CDR2 SNEGSKA (reference sequence). CDR3 region: CSAAPGPYNEQFF. CDR3 coding DNA: TGCAGTGCCGCGCCAGGACCCTACAATGAGCAGTTCTTC.

As for this clonotype: Germline is not matched at one junction end, which may reflect a read error. This chain links TRBV20-1 with TRBJ1-2; the D is unclear. The CDR3 consists of 12 residues. Germline CDR1 reads DFQATT; CDR2 reads SNEGSKA (reference sequence). Here the CDR3 reads CSARESVGGYTF. The CDR3, as DNA: TGCAGCGCTAGAGAGTCCGTTGGAGGCTACACCTTC.

V gene TRBV10-3 combines with J gene TRBJ1-2, with a tentative D call TRBD1 (5 bases). The CDR3 runs 12 residues. Germline V CDR1 and CDR2: ENHRY, SYGVKD. V was trimmed by 8 bases and J by 2 bases, leaving 9 bases between them. This CDR3 reads CAIPGGNYGYTF. In DNA, the CDR3 is TGTGCCATCCCGGGGGGAAACTATGGCTACACCTTC.

This clonotype was detected only a few times. The CDR3 DNA reads as TGTGCCAGCTCACCACTAGGCTACAGAGAAGAGACCCAGTACTTC. Translating gives CASSPLGYREETQYF. The chain joins TRBV18 to TRBJ2-5; D is ambiguous. Germline V lookup: CDR1 KGHSH, CDR2 LQKENI. The CDR3 is made up of 15 amino acids. The ends were cut back, 1 base at V and 3 bases at J, with 12 bases in the middle.

The chain links TRBV12-3 or TRBV12-4 to TRBJ1-2, with 9 positions matching TRBD1. V gave up 6 bases and J gave up 7 bases; unmatched junction bases: 6. The CDR3 is 13 residues long. The CDR3 DNA reads TGTGCCAGCAGCTCGGGACAGGGCCCTGGCTACACCTTC. As protein: CASSSGQGPGYTF.

DNA for the CDR3: TGTGCCATCAGTGAGCCCTCGGCAGGTTCCTACAATGAGCAGTACTTC. Amino acid sequence: CAISEPSAGSYNEQYF. The chain couples TRBV10-3 to TRBJ2-5, with D hard to call. V lost 2 bases to trimming and J lost 11 bases, with 24 bases between them. This CDR3 contains 16 residues. CDR1 is ENHRY and CDR2 is SYGVKD in the germline V gene.

The CDR3 reads CASSQLGTGTYEQYF. CDR3 DNA sequence: TGTGCCAGCAGTCAACTCGGGACAGGGACCTACGAGCAGTACTTC. The chain links TRBV6-2 or TRBV6-3 to TRBJ2-7, with 9 bases identical to TRBD1. This CDR3 is 15 amino acids long. Trimming took 5 bases from V and 2 from J; bases not matched to a gene: 7. Germline values: CDR1 MNHEY, CDR2 SVGEGT.

The V and J genes are TRBV29-1 and TRBJ2-2; TRBD2 is a possible D gene (5 bases). Trimming stripped 7 bases from V and 7 bases from J, with 10 bases between. The CDR3 contains 11 residues. CDR1 and CDR2 from the germline V gene are SQVTM and ANQGSEA. The CDR3 region has the DNA TGCAGCGCTGGGAGTGACGGGGAGCTGTTTTTT. This gives the protein CSAGSDGELFF.

This clonotype showed up just once. The rearrangement joins TRBV10-2 to TRBJ1-1; D remains ambiguous. CDR3 length: 14 residues. V was shortened by 5 bases and J by 3 bases, with 13 bases between the two germline ends. CDR1 WSHSY and CDR2 SAAADI come from the germline V gene. In DNA, the CDR3 is TGCGCCAGCAGTCGGGATTACCCCTACACTGAAGCTTTCTTT. Amino acid sequence: CASSRDYPYTEAFF.

V and J are TRBV7-2 and TRBJ1-5; D is unresolved. V was clipped by 2 bases and J by 3 bases, with 8 bases between them. The germline gives CDR1 SGHTA, CDR2 FQGNSA. The CDR3 length is 14 residues. The CDR3: CASSLSTLNQPQHF. In nucleotides, the CDR3 is TGTGCCAGCAGCTTATCGACACTCAATCAGCCCCAGCATTTT.